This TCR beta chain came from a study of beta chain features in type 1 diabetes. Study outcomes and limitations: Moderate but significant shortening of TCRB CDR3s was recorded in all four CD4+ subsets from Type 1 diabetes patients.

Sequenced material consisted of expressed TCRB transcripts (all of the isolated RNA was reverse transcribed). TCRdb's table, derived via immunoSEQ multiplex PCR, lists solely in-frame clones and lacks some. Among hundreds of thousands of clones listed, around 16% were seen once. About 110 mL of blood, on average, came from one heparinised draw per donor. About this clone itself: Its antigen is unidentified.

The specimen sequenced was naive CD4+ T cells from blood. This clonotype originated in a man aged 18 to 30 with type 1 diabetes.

CDR3 region: CASSQEEALAKNIQYF. The DNA of the CDR3 is TGCGCCAGCAGCCAAGAAGAGGCTCTAGCCAAAAACATTCAGTACTTC. This rearrangement joins TRBV4-1 to TRBJ2-4; D is undetermined. The length of the CDR3 is 16 residues. Germline-derived CDR1 and CDR2 are MGHRA and YSYEKL. V dropped 0 bases and J dropped 0 bases, with 9 bases sitting between them.